This T cell receptor (beta chain) was sequenced for a study of T cell responses to AZD1222 COVID-19 vaccine. The study, taken as a whole, reports: Females made up more of the donors, who were largely white British, and clonal diversity may have come out too low.

Notes on this clone: Its specificity is not known.

Germline V gene sequence: CDR1 LGHNA, CDR2 YNFKEQ. V shed 1 base, J shed 3 bases, and the junction held 4 bases outside the gene matches. The CDR3 is 15 residues long. Here immunoSEQ multiplex PCR was the method, and the copy in TCRdb shows in-frame clones only, minus some. The table includes 140,000 to 150,000 clones, 85% to 95% detected once. The rearrangement links TRBV4-2 to TRBJ2-7; 9 positions match TRBD2. The TCR comes from an adult in good health. This specimen was peripheral blood, taken on day 0 of AZD1222 vaccination. The CDR3, as DNA: TGTGCCAGCAGCCAAGTAGGTAGCGGGAGCTACGAGCAGTACTTC. Translation gives CASSQVGSGSYEQYF.